This TCR beta chain was recorded in a study of T cell changes during pregnancy in multiple sclerosis (dated by TCRdb to the late 2010s). About the study as a whole: In women with multiple sclerosis, the researchers looked at how the T cell repertoire shifted as pregnancy progressed.

With regard to this clone: Its antigen remains unidentified. The record has no base qualities; no much larger clone is one base away.

Library prep was done by the immunoSEQ multiplex PCR assay. The table was pulled from immuneACCESS by TCRdb, which kept in-frame rearrangements only. Such tables lose some clones; where checked, under half of the loss comes from unresolved V genes, and the rest has no known cause. This sample is represented by 55,000 to 70,000 clones; approximately 90% of them were singletons. The ten largest clones take up 1.4% to 1.5% of the sample. Via the germline V gene (reference sequence), CDR1 is LNHDA and CDR2 SQIVND. Unmatched junction bases come to 6, with V trimmed by 1 base and J by 4 bases. The CDR3 measures 15 amino acids from cysteine to phenylalanine. The sequence is cut down to CDR3 DNA, 45 bases in frame from base 1.

The source of this sequence is a female donor in good health, enrolled as a control in a pregnancy study. Material: peripheral blood, obtained in the third trimester of pregnancy. This receptor chain uses TRBV19 and TRBJ1-1, and 7 junction bases match TRBD1. The CDR3 here reads CASSIVSTGATEAFF. The DNA reads as follows: TGTGCCAGTAGTATAGTGTCCACAGGGGCCACTGAAGCTTTCTTT.